This TCR beta chain is drawn from a study of cytomegalovirus exposure and HLA in healthy donors. As concerns this clone: Its antigen is not identified.

Findings and caveats of the study: There were some public TCRs occurring in many donors, but most TCR sequences were rare.

The PCR contained 60 Vbeta and 13 Jbeta primers. The table came from immunoSEQ multiplex PCR; TCRdb's copy has only in-frame clones and leaves some out. The sample gives 43,000 or so clones, roughly 80% of which show up once; 1.4% is in the top ten. CDR3 length: 16 residues. Germline V CDR1 and CDR2: MNHEY, SMNVEV (reference sequence). V dropped 3 bases and J dropped 4; count of bases not matched to a gene: 7. The sequenced sample was PBMCs. The sequence was collected from a man aged 30-40 years in good health and CMV-seronegative. The chain uses TRBV27 and TRBJ2-1; TRBD2 aligns across 9 bases. Here the CDR3 reads CASSFSGLAGYNEQFF. The CDR3, as DNA: TGTGCCAGCAGTTTTAGTGGGCTAGCGGGGTACAATGAGCAGTTCTTC.